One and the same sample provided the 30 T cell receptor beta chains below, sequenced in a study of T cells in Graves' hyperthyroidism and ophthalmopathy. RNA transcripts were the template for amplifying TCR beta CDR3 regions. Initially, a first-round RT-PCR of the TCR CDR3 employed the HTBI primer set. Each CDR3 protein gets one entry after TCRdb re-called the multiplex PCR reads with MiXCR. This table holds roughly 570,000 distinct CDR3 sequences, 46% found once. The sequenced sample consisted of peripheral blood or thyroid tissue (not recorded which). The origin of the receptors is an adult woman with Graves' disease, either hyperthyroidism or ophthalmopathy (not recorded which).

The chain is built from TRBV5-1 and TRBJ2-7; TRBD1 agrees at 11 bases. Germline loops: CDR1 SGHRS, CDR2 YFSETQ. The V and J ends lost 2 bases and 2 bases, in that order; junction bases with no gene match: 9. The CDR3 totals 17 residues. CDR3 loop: CASSFGGTGGATYEQYF. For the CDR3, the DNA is TGCGCCAGCAGCTTCGGGGGGACAGGGGGAGCGACCTACGAGCAGTACTTC.

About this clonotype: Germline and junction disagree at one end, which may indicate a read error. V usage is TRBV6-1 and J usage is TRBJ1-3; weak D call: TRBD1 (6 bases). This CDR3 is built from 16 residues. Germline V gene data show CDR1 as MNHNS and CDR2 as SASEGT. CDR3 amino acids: CASSSGQTYSGSTIYF. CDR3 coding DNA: TGTGCCAGCAGCTCCGGACAGACATACTCTGGAAGCACCATATATTTT.

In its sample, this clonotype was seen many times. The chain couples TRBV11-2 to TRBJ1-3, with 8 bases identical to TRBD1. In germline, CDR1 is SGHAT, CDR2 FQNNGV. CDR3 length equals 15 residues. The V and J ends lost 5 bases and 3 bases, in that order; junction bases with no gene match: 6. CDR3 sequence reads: CASSRTGKVGNTIYF. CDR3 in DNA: TGTGCCAGCAGCCGGACAGGGAAAGTTGGAAACACCATATATTTT.

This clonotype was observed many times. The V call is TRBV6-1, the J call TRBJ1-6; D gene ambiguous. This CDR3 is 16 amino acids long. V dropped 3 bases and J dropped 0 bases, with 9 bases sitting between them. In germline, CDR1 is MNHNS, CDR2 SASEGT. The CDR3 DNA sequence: TGTGCCAGCAGTGAGAGGCTGACCTCCTATAATTCACCCCTCCACTTT. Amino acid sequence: CASSERLTSYNSPLHF.

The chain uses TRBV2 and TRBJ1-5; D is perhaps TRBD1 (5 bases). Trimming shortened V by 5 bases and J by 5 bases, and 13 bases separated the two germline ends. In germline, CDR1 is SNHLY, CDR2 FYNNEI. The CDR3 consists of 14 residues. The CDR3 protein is CASSYRDVYQPQHF. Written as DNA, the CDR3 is TGTGCCAGCAGTTACCGGGACGTTTATCAGCCCCAGCATTTT. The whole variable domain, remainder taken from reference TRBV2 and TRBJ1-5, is EPEVTQTPSHQVTQMGQEVILRCVPISNHLYFYWYRQILGQKVEFLVSFYNNEISEKSEIFDDQFSVERPDGSNFTLKIRSTKLEDSAMYFCASSYRDVYQPQHFGDGTRLSIL.

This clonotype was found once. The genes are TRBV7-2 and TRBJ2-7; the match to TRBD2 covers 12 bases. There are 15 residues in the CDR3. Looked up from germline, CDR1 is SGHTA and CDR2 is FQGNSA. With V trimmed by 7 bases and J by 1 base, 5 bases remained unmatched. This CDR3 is CASNLAGGWSYEQYF. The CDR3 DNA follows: TGTGCCAGCAACCTAGCGGGAGGGTGGTCCTACGAGCAGTACTTC.

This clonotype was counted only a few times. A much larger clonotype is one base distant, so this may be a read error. CDR3 sequence (DNA): TGCGCCAGCAGTTTTATCCGCCCAGACGGGCAGTACTTC. Residues: CASSFIRPDGQYF. V is TRBV5-1 and J is TRBJ2-7; D remains unclear. Germline loops: CDR1 SGHRS, CDR2 YFSETQ. The CDR3 contains 13 residues. Trimming pared 5 bases from V and 9 bases from J, leaving 18 bases between.

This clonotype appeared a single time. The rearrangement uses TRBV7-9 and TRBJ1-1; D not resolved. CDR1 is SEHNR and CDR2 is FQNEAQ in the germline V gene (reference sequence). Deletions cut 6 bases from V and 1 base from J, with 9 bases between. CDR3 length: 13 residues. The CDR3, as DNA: TGTGCCAGCAGGGATGGACGGAACACTGAAGCTTTCTTT. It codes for CASRDGRNTEAFF.

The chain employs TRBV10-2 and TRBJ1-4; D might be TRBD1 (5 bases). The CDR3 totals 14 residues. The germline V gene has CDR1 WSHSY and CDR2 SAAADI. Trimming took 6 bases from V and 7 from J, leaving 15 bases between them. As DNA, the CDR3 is TGCGCCAGCAGCCCCGGGACGGGGAGTGAAAAACTGTTTTTT. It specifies CASSPGTGSEKLFF.

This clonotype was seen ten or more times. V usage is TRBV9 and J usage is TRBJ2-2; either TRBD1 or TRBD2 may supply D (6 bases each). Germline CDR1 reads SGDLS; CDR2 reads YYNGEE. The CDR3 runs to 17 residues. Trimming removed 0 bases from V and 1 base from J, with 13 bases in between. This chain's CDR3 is CASSVGVGGVNTGELFF. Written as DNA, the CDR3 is TGTGCCAGCAGCGTAGGAGTGGGGGGCGTGAACACCGGGGAGCTGTTTTTT.

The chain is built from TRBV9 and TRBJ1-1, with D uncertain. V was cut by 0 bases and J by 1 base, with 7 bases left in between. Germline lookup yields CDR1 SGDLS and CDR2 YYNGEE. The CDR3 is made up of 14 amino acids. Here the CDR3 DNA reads TGTGCCAGCAGCGTAGTGGCGGGGAACACTGAAGCTTTCTTT. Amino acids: CASSVVAGNTEAFF. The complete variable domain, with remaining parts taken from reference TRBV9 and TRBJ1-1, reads DSGVTQTPKHLITATGQRVTLRCSPRSGDLSVYWYQQSLDQGLQFLIQYYNGEERAKGNILERFSAQQFPDLHSELNLSSLELGDSALYFCASSVVAGNTEAFFGQGTRLTVV.

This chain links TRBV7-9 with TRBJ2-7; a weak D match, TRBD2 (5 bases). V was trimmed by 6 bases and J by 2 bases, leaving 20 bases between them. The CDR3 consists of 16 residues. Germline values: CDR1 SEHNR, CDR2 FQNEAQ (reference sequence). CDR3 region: CASSAREVLGPYEQYF. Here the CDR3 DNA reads TGTGCCAGCAGTGCCAGAGAGGTACTAGGACCCTACGAGCAGTACTTC.

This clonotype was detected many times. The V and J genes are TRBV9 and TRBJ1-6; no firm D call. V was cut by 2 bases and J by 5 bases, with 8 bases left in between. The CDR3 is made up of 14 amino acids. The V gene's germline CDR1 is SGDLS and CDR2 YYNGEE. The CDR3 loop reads CASSVTDDNSPLHF. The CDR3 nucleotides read TGTGCCAGCAGCGTCACAGACGATAATTCACCCCTCCACTTT.

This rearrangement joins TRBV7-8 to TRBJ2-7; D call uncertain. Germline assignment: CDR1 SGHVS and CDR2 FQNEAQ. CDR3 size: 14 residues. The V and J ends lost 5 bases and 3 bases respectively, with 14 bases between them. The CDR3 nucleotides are TGTGCCAGCAGCCAGGCGAGTGTGGGCTACGAGCAGTACTTC. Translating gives CASSQASVGYEQYF.

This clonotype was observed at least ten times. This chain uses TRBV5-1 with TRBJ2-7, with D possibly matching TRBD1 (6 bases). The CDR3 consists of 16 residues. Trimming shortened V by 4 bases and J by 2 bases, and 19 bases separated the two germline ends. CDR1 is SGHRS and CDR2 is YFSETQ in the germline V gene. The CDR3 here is CASSVTRTVGTYEQYF. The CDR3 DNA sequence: TGCGCCAGCAGCGTAACCCGGACAGTTGGTACCTACGAGCAGTACTTC.

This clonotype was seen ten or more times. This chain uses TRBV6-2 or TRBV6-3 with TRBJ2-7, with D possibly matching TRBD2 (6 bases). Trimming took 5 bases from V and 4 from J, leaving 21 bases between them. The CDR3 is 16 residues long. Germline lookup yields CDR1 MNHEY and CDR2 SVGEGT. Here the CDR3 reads CASSRRTRAGHYEQYF. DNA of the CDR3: TGTGCCAGCAGTCGGAGGACGCGCGCGGGGCATTACGAGCAGTACTTC.

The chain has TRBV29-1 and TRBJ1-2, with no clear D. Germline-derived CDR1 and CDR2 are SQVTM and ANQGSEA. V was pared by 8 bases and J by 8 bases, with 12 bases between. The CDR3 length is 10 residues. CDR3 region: CSLDFSGYTF. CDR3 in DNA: TGCAGCTTAGACTTCTCCGGCTACACCTTC.

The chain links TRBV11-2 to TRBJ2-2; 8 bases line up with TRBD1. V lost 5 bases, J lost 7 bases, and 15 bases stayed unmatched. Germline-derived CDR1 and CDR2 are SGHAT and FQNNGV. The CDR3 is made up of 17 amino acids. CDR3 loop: CASSPPPGRGQDGELFF. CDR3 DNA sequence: TGTGCCAGCAGCCCCCCCCCCGGCAGGGGGCAGGACGGGGAGCTGTTTTTT.

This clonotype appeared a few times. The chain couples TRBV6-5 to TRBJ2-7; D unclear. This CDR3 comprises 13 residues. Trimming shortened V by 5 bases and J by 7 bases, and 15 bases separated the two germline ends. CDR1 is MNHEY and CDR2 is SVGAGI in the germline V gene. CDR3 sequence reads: CASSILTVGEQYF. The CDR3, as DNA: TGTGCCAGCAGTATCCTTACGGTGGGGGAGCAGTACTTC.

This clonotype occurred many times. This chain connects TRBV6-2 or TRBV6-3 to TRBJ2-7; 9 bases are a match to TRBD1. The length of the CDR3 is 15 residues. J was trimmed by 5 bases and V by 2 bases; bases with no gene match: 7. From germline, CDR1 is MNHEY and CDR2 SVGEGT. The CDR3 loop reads CASSYRTDRGDEQYF. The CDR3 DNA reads TGTGCCAGCAGTTACCGAACGGACAGGGGCGACGAGCAGTACTTC.

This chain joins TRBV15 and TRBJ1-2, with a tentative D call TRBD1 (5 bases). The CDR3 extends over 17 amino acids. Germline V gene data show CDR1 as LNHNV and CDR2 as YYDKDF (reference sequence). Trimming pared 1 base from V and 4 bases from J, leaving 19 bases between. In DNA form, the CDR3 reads TGTGCCACCAGCAGAGGGACAAGTGATGGGGAAGTCTATGGCTACACCTTC. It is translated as CATSRGTSDGEVYGYTF.

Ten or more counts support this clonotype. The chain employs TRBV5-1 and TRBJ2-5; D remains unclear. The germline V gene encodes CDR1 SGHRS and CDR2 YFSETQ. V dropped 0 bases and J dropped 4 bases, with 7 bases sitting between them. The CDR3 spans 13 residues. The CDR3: CASSLGPTETQYF. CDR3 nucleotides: TGCGCCAGCAGCTTGGGACCAACAGAGACCCAGTACTTC. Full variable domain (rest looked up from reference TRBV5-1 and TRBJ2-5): KAGVTQTPRYLIKTRGQQVTLSCSPISGHRSVSWYQQTPGQGLQFLFEYFSETQRNKGNFPGRFSGRQFSNSRSEMNVSTLELGDSALYLCASSLGPTETQYFGPGTRLLVL.

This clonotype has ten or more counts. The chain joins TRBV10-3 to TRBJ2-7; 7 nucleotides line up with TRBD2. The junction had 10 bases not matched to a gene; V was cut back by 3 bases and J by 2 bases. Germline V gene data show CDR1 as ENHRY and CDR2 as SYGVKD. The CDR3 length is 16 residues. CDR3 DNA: TGTGCCATCAGTGAAATACTAGCGCTTGGAGCCTACGAGCAGTACTTC. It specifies CAISEILALGAYEQYF.

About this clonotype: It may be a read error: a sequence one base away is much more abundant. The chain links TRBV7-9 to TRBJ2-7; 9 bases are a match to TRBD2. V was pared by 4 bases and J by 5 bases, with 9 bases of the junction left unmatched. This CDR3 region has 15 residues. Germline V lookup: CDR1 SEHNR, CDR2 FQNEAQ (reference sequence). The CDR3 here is CASSSLAGGFHEQYF. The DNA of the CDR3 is TGTGCCAGCAGCTCCCTGGCGGGAGGGTTCCACGAGCAGTACTTC.

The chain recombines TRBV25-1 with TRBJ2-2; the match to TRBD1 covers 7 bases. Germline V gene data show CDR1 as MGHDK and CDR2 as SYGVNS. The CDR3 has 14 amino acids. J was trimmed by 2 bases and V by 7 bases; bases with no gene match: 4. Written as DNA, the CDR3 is TGTGCCAGCAAACAGGGGTCCAACACCGGGGAGCTGTTTTTT. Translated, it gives CASKQGSNTGELFF. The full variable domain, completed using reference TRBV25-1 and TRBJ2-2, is EADIYQTPRYLVIGTGKKITLECSQTMGHDKMYWYQQDPGMELHLIHYSYGVNSTEKGDLSSESTVSRIRTEHFPLTLESARPSHTSQYLCASKQGSNTGELFFGEGSRLTVL.

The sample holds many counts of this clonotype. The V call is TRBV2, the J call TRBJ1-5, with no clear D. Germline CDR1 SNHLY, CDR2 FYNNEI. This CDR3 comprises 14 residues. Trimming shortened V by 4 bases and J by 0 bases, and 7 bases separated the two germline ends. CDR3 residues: CASSGQASNQPQHF. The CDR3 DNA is TGTGCCAGCAGTGGGCAGGCTAGCAATCAGCCCCAGCATTTT.

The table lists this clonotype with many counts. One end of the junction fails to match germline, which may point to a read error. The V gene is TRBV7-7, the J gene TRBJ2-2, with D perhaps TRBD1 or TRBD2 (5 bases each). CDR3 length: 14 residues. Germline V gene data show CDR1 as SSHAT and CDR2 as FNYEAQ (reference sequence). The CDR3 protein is CASSLSGPAGELFF. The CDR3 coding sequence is TGTGCTAGCAGCTTATCGGGGCCTGCCGGGGAGCTGTTTTTT. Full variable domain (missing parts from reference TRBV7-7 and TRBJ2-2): GAGVSQSPRYKVTKRGQDVTLRCDPISSHATLYWYQQALGQGPEFLTYFNYEAQPDKSGLPSDRFSAERPEGSISTLTIQRTEQRDSAMYRCASSLSGPAGELFFGEGSRLTVL.

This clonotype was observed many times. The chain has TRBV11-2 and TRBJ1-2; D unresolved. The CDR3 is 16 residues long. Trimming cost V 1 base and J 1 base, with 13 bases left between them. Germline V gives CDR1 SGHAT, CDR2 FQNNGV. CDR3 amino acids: CASSLVRRQDNYGYTF. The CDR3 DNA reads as TGTGCCAGCAGCTTAGTTAGACGCCAAGATAACTATGGCTACACCTTC.

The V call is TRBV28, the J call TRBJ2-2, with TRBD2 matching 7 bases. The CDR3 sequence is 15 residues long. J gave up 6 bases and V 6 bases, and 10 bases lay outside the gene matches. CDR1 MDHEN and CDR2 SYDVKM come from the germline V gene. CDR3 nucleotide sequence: TGTGCCAGCAGGATGACCGGACTAGGGTCCGGGGAGCTGTTTTTT. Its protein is CASRMTGLGSGELFF.

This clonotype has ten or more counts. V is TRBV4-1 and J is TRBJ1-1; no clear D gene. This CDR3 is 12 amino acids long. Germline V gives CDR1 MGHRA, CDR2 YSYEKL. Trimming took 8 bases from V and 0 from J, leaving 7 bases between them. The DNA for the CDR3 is TGCGCCAGCGGACGGCTGAACACTGAAGCTTTCTTT. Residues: CASGRLNTEAFF.